These T cell receptor beta chains were read from a single sample in a study of T cell repertoires in cytomegalovirus infection. TCRdb reprocessed the reads with MiXCR, giving one entry per CDR3 protein. This sample carries 350,000 to 450,000 distinct CDR3 sequences, around 18% of them seen once, and the ten largest clones take 7.5% to 9%. The sequenced material came from PBMCs. All receptors come from a human donor in good health (CMV status not recorded). Some clones in this sample may be carry-over from other donors' samples. Each CDR3 is given with its conserved first and last residue. Expanded clones get a size class; other rows say once, few or many, or leave the size out.

abundance | j_gene | v_gene | CDR3aa
many | TRBJ1-1 | TRBV7-9 | CASSGPGQGANTEAFF
many | TRBJ1-1 | TRBV12-3/TRBV12-4 | CASSLGGHTEAFF
few | TRBJ1-4 | TRBV28 | CASSLDRGATNEKLFF
. | TRBJ2-5 | TRBV30 | CAWSIGLAQETQYF
. | TRBJ1-1 | TRBV12-3/TRBV12-4 | CASRPTRPTEAFF
many | TRBJ2-5 | TRBV6-2/TRBV6-3 | CASSSAPPGDRGRTQYF
. | TRBJ2-1 | TRBV7-9 | CASSLSGARAGNEQFF
once | TRBJ2-7 | TRBV6-5 | CASSYSTTVSIYEQYF
. | TRBJ2-7 | TRBV5-6 | CASSFTGIYEQYF
. | TRBJ2-3 | TRBV15 | CATSSSSRGTDTQYF
. | TRBJ2-2 | TRBV7-6 | CASSQAGSIGELFF
few | TRBJ2-1 | TRBV24-1 | CATSEYAGTKNEQFF
few | TRBJ2-5 | TRBV19 | CASSTRTSGSLETQYF
many | TRBJ2-1 | TRBV19 | CASNLAGLSHNEQFF
many | TRBJ1-1 | TRBV7-8 | CASSFRGRVEAFF
. | TRBJ2-1 | TRBV6-5 | CASKRWTSGTNNEQFF
. | TRBJ2-2 | TRBV10-3 | CAISVGGATNTGELFF
. | TRBJ1-2 | TRBV20-1 | CSARTGGNYGYTF
many | TRBJ2-3 | TRBV7-6 | CASSPSRDTQYF
once | TRBJ1-1 | TRBV2 | CASKGDLNTEAFF
. | TRBJ2-7 | TRBV20-1 | CSAKNSGEQYF
. | TRBJ2-2 | TRBV7-2 | CASSPRTASGTGELFF
many | TRBJ2-2 | TRBV7-2 | CASSPALGGGYTGELFF
. | TRBJ2-1 | TRBV20-1 | CSALPRTSGRYNEQFF
many | TRBJ1-6 | TRBV7-2 | CASSYGGGTGAYNSPLHF
many | TRBJ2-1 | TRBV4-1 | CASSPEGSGGRYNEQFF
. | TRBJ1-3 | TRBV7-9 | CASSLAQSGNTIYF
few | TRBJ2-7 | TRBV5-1 | CASSLASGRAGEQYF
few | TRBJ2-5 | TRBV2 | CASSQWETQYF
. | TRBJ2-1 | TRBV4-1 | CASSQTGTGGIEQFF
. | TRBJ2-1 | TRBV14 | CASSQLGTSGYNEQFF
. | TRBJ1-6 | TRBV28 | CASSHRGSPLHF
. | TRBJ2-1 | TRBV15 | CATSKAGFTGNEQFF
many | TRBJ2-5 | TRBV7-2 | CASSYTSAEETQYF
few | TRBJ2-1 | TRBV7-8 | CASSLGVVTPNEQFF
. | TRBJ2-5 | TRBV5-6 | CASSLTSGRGRETQYF
. | TRBJ1-2 | TRBV27 | CASSPRFGPAYGYTF
. | TRBJ2-5 | TRBV5-4 | CASSLVGTAEETQYF
. | TRBJ2-3 | TRBV10-3 | CAISNSPGESTDTQYF
many | TRBJ2-3 | TRBV27 | CASSLSPVASASTDTQYF
. | TRBJ1-5 | TRBV5-4 | CASSGQGANYPLNQPQHF
few | TRBJ2-7 | TRBV7-9 | CASSSIGRTEAYEQYF
few | TRBJ1-2 | TRBV7-2 | CASSLSTAPYGYTF
. | TRBJ2-5 | TRBV4-3 | CASSQRWRSGETQYF
. | TRBJ2-3 | TRBV14 | CASSQGYATQYF
few | TRBJ2-7 | TRBV12-3/TRBV12-4 | CASSRDRVTYEQYF
many | TRBJ2-3 | TRBV6-5 | CASSYGGYSGERSTQYF
. | TRBJ1-1 | TRBV4-1 | CASSQGLGTLISNTEAFF